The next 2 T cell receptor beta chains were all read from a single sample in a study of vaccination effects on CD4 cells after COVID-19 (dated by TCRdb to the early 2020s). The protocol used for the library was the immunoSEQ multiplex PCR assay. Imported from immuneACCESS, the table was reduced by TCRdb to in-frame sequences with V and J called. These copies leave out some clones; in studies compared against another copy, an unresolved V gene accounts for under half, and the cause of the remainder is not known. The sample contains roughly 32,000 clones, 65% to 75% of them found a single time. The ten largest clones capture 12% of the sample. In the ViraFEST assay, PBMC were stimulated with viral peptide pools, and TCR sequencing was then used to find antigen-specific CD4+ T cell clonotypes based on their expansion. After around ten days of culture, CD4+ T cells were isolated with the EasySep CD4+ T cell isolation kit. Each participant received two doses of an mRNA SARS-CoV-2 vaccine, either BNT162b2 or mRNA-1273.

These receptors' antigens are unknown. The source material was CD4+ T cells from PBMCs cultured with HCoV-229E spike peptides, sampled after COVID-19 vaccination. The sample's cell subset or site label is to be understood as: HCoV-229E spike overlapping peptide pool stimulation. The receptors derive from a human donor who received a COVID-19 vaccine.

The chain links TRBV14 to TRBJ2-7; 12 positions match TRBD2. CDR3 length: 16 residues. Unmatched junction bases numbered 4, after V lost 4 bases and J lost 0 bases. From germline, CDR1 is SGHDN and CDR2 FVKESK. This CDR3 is CASSRTSGTSSYEQYF. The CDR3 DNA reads TGTGCCAGCAGCCGGACTAGCGGGACGAGCTCCTACGAGCAGTACTTC.

CDR3 amino acids: CASSRLGQIYGYTF. The CDR3, as DNA: TGTGCCAGCAGCCGACTAGGACAGATCTATGGCTACACCTTC. The chain recombines TRBV3-1 (or the pseudogene TRBV3-2) with TRBJ1-2, with D possibly TRBD1 on 6 matching bases. Trimming removed 4 bases at V and 4 bases at J, with 13 bases between. CDR3 length equals 14 residues. CDR1 is LGHDT and CDR2 is YNNKEL in the germline V gene (reference sequence).